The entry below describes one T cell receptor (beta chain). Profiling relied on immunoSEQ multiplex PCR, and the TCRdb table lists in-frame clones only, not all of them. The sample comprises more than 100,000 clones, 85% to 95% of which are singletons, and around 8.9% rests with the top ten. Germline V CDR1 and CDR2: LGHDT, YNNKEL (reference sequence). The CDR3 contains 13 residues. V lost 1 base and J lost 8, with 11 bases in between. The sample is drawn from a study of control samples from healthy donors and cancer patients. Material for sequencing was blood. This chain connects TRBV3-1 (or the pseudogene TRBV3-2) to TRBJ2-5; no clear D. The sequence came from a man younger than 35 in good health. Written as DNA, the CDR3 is TGTGCCAGCAGCCAAGGTAGCCTCCCCACCCAGTACTTC. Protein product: CASSQGSLPTQYF.